The T cell receptor (beta chain) described here comes from a study of glioma-infiltrating T cells after dendritic cell vaccination. Amplification used 60 V beta primers and 13 J beta primers. Using immunoSEQ multiplex PCR, the repertoire was profiled, and TCRdb retains in-frame clones only, with some absent. The data show roughly 100,000 clones, around 91% seen once. Time point reported: after dendritic cell vaccination, including at tumor progression/relapse. Only patients with spare fresh-frozen tumor and over two years of follow-up were included. Per the germline V gene, CDR1 is SGHRS and CDR2 is YFSETQ. V gave up 3 bases and J gave up 4 bases; unmatched junction bases: 10. CDR3 length equals 16 residues.

The origin of this receptor is a human donor with glioblastoma. The material was blood, obtained after dendritic cell vaccination. This chain joins TRBV5-1 and TRBJ1-1, with TRBD1 matching over 9 bases. This chain's CDR3 is CASSSLGQGRRTEAFF. Written as DNA, the CDR3 is TGCGCCAGCAGCTCTCTAGGACAGGGGCGACGCACTGAAGCTTTCTTT.